The 19 T cell receptor beta chains listed next were all sequenced from one sample in a study of T cells after yellow fever vaccination. TCRdb called the 5' RACE reads again in MiXCR, with one record for every CDR3 protein. The sample lists under 600,000 distinct CDR3 sequences; 13% were seen once. Material: PBMCs, obtained on the day of the yellow fever booster vaccination. Receptor source: a man younger than 40 who received the YFV17D yellow fever vaccine.

This sequence joins TRBV29-1 and TRBJ2-2; the D gene is possibly TRBD2 (5 bases). The CDR3 has 13 residues. Trimming removed 4 bases from V and 8 bases from J, with 14 bases in between. Germline assignment: CDR1 SQVTM and CDR2 ANQGSEA. The chain's CDR3 is CSVVRIRGGELFF. The DNA for the CDR3 is TGCAGCGTTGTTCGGATTCGGGGAGGGGAGCTGTTTTTT.

This clonotype was seen more than once but under ten times. V is TRBV24-1 and J is TRBJ1-5; D is unclear. The V gene lost 1 base and the J gene lost 11 bases, with 11 bases spanning the gap. This CDR3 spans 13 amino acids. The germline gives CDR1 KGHDR, CDR2 SFDVKD. CDR3 nucleotides: TGTGCCACCAGTGATTTCCCTGCCGGGACCCAGCATTTT. Its translation: CATSDFPAGTQHF.

This clonotype has just a few counts. The V gene is TRBV7-8, the J gene TRBJ2-1; D is uncertain. Deletions cut 0 bases from V and 4 bases from J, with 13 bases between. The CDR3 length is 16 residues. The V gene's germline CDR1 is SGHVS and CDR2 FQNEAQ. The DNA for the CDR3 is TGTGCCAGCAGCTTAGCGTGGACGACAACTTACAATGAGCAGTTCTTC. Amino acids: CASSLAWTTTYNEQFF. Full variable domain (missing parts from reference TRBV7-8 and TRBJ2-1): GAGVSQSPRYKVAKRGQDVALRCDPISGHVSLFWYQQALGQGPEFLTYFQNEAQLDKSGLPSDRFFAERPEGSVSTLKIQRTQQEDSAVYLCASSLAWTTTYNEQFFGPGTRLTVL.

In this sample, this clonotype turned up a few times. This chain connects TRBV28 to TRBJ2-1; a weak D match, TRBD2 (6 bases). V shed 7 bases and J shed 14 bases, with 15 bases lying between them. Germline CDR1 MDHEN, CDR2 SYDVKM. The CDR3 runs 11 residues. For the CDR3, the DNA is TGTGCCAGCAAAGGGACGGGACTGGAGTTCTTC. This gives the protein CASKGTGLEFF.

CDR3 DNA: TGTGCCAGCAGCCAAGCCGGGGATACGCAGTATTTT. Protein: CASSQAGDTQYF. The V gene is TRBV4-2, the J gene TRBJ2-3; D ambiguous. There are 12 residues in the CDR3. Trimming cost V 1 base and J 6 bases, with 5 bases left between them. Per germline, CDR1 LGHNA and CDR2 YNFKEQ.

The sample holds a few counts of this clonotype. This chain uses TRBV30 with TRBJ2-7, with TRBD2 as a possible D gene (5 bases). From germline, CDR1 is GTSNPN and CDR2 SVGIG (reference sequence). The CDR3 extends over 12 amino acids. The V end was cut by 3 bases, the J end by 3 bases, with 9 bases between. The CDR3: CAWRVSVYEQYF. The CDR3 bases are TGTGCCTGGAGAGTTAGCGTCTACGAGCAGTACTTC.

This clonotype has a handful of counts. V and J are TRBV7-2 and TRBJ2-5; TRBD2 aligns across 7 bases. Germline CDR1 SGHTA, CDR2 FQGNSA. The CDR3 totals 14 residues. V trimming: 1 base; J trimming: 5 bases; junction bases outside the gene matches: 4. In nucleotides, the CDR3 is TGTGCCAGCAGCTTAGTAGCGGGTTGGGAGACCCAGTACTTC. Translated: CASSLVAGWETQYF.

To note about this clonotype: With a much larger clone just one base away, this may be a read error. The rearrangement uses TRBV12-3 or TRBV12-4 and TRBJ1-3, with no clear D. The CDR3 sequence is 14 residues long. Trimming removed 4 bases from V and 0 bases from J, with 7 bases in between. In nucleotides, the CDR3 is TGTGCCAGCAGTTATGGTACCTCTGGAAACACCATATATTTT. Encoded protein: CASSYGTSGNTIYF.

This clonotype showed up just a few times. The V call is TRBV6-2 or TRBV6-3, the J call TRBJ2-7; possibly TRBD1 for D (6 bases). This CDR3 has 14 residues. V lost 5 bases and J 0 bases, leaving 11 bases between the germline ends. Germline assignment: CDR1 MNHEY and CDR2 SVGEGT. The chain's CDR3 is CASSPDSNSYEQYF. In DNA, the CDR3 is TGTGCCAGCAGTCCGGACAGCAACTCCTACGAGCAGTACTTC.

In its sample, this clonotype was seen many times. The chain joins TRBV5-1 to TRBJ1-5, with 9 bases identical to TRBD1. Trimming removed 4 bases from V and 0 bases from J; junction bases left unmatched: 2. The CDR3 loop spans 15 amino acids. Germline V gene sequence: CDR1 SGHRS, CDR2 YFSETQ. The CDR3, as DNA: TGCGCCAGCAGCCCGACAGGGGGTAGCAATCAGCCCCAGCATTTT. Protein: CASSPTGGSNQPQHF.

This clonotype has more than one count but fewer than ten. The chain links TRBV20-1 to TRBJ2-5, with D uncertain. This CDR3 spans 14 amino acids. V gave up 5 bases and J gave up 3 bases, with 16 bases separating them. Looked up from germline, CDR1 is DFQATT and CDR2 is SNEGSKA (reference sequence). The CDR3 region has the DNA TGCAGTGCTTCGTCTTTAGCTGACGAAGAGACCCAGTACTTC. It yields the protein CSASSLADEETQYF.

Only a few counts were recorded for this clonotype. The chain links TRBV6-1 to TRBJ2-7; 10 bases are a match to TRBD2. The V gene's germline CDR1 is MNHNS and CDR2 SASEGT. Unmatched junction bases numbered 15, after V lost 6 bases and J lost 1 base. This CDR3 has 18 amino acids. The CDR3 DNA sequence: TGTGCCAGCAGCCCCCTCACTCAGCGGGAGGGCCGATCCTACGAGCAGTACTTC. This sequence encodes CASSPLTQREGRSYEQYF.

The J gene is TRBJ1-4, the V gene TRBV7-2; no definite D call. CDR1 is SGHTA, CDR2 FQGNSA, per germline. V lost 2 bases to trimming and J lost 7 bases, with 8 bases between them. The CDR3 covers 13 residues. The DNA of the CDR3 is TGTGCCAGCAGCTTACCCCGTGCTGAAAAACTGTTTTTT. The encoded protein is CASSLPRAEKLFF.

The sample holds a few counts of this clonotype. The chain has TRBV29-1 and TRBJ2-1, with 12 bases lining up with TRBD2. V trimming: 6 bases; J trimming: 15 bases; junction bases outside the gene matches: 12. Germline CDR1 reads SQVTM; CDR2 reads ANQGSEA. The CDR3 consists of 13 residues. CDR3 in amino acids: CSVRLAGEWTPFF. As DNA, the CDR3 is TGCAGCGTCAGACTAGCGGGAGAGTGGACCCCGTTCTTC.

This sequence joins TRBV3-1 and TRBJ1-1; possibly TRBD1 for D (5 bases). The CDR3 is 17 amino acids. Trimming left V 6 bases short and J 4 bases short, with 24 bases between. Germline V gene sequence: CDR1 LGHDT, CDR2 YNNKEL (reference sequence). CDR3 nucleotide sequence: TGTGCCAGCAGGCGATTTCTGACGGGGGACGTCAGCACTGAAGCTTTCTTT. Protein product: CASRRFLTGDVSTEAFF.

The rearrangement uses TRBV11-2 and TRBJ2-1; 8 bases line up with TRBD2. The CDR3 loop spans 14 amino acids. V lost 11 bases to trimming and J lost 5 bases; unmatched junction nucleotides: 11. The germline V gene encodes CDR1 SGHAT and CDR2 FQNNGV. CDR3 in DNA: TGTGCCTCGGCTCCTGTCGGGGGGGACAATGAGCAGTTCTTC. As protein: CASAPVGGDNEQFF.

The V gene is TRBV20-1, the J gene TRBJ2-2; D is unclear. Germline CDR1 is DFQATT and CDR2 is SNEGSKA (reference sequence). The length of the CDR3 is 13 residues. V dropped 7 bases and J dropped 3 bases, with 12 bases sitting between them. The CDR3 DNA reads as TGCAGTGGAAGACTGCCAGACACCGGGGAGCTGTTTTTT. Its translation: CSGRLPDTGELFF.

The sample holds one count of this clonotype. The chain is built from TRBV20-1 and TRBJ2-7, with 10 bases matching TRBD1. The J segment lost 12 bases and the V segment lost 3 bases, leaving 5 bases of the junction unmatched. CDR1 and CDR2 from the germline V gene are DFQATT and SNEGSKA (reference sequence). CDR3 length: 11 residues. The CDR3 loop reads CSASPDRGPYF. CDR3 in DNA: TGCAGTGCTAGCCCAGACAGGGGGCCGTACTTC.

This clonotype was recorded a few times. The rearrangement links TRBV12-3 or TRBV12-4 to TRBJ2-5, with D possibly TRBD1 on 6 matching bases. Trimming took off 5 bases at V and 9 bases at J, with 16 bases between the two ends. The CDR3 spans 13 residues. The CDR3 sequence: CASSPGLGTPQYF. CDR3 DNA: TGTGCCAGCAGTCCCGGGCTCGGGACACCCCAGTACTTC.